This record covers a single TCR beta chain. Its antigen has not been determined. No much larger clonotype is one base removed from it; base qualities were not supplied. The germline V gene (reference sequence) supplies CDR1 SEHNR and CDR2 FQNEAQ. The junction carries 11 bases between V and J, which are trimmed by 5 bases and 4 bases respectively. The CDR3 covers 13 residues, taking in both the cysteine and the phenylalanine. Of all the DNA, just the CDR3 is kept, 39 bases in frame from base 1. The donors were healthy, HIV-negative adults who had no recently reported acute infections or vaccinations. All donors were Caucasian adults living in Nashville, Tennessee, USA. CD4+ T cells were enriched through magnetic negative selection, after which naive cells were positively selected on CD45RA and the remaining negative fraction served as the memory subset. Blood was obtained by leukapheresis, after which PBMCs were separated by Ficoll-Histopaque density gradient centrifugation and cryopreserved in liquid nitrogen vapor phase. Purity and quantity of every magnetically sorted T cell population were checked by analytical flow cytometry. Genomic DNA was isolated from every sorted fraction and measured by UV absorbance on a Nanodrop 2000c.

Using the deep immunoSEQ assay, TCR CDR3 regions were amplified from genomic DNA by multiplex PCR. Extracted genomic DNA from each cell subset was distributed evenly across all wells of several immunoSEQ 96-well plates, and each plate was treated as a replicate. For sorted subsets, approximately 200 ng of genomic DNA, equivalent to roughly 33,000 T cell genomes, went into each replicate PCR. Purified libraries were measured with a Qubit 3.0 fluorometer, size-checked on a Bioanalyzer 2100, and measured again with the KAPA Library Quantification kit. Each immunoSEQ 96-well plate was sequenced on its own single-read 150-cycle Illumina NextSeq 550 flow cell. The study's processing was this. Because only junctional sequences without quality scores were contained in the immunoSEQ output, filtering matching that applied to full-length reads could not be performed. To assign V/J genes and CDR3, sequences were annotated against IMGT germline references using PyIR, a Python wrapper for IgBLAST v1.9. Reads were filtered out if the reads had weak V/J assignments (E-value above 1e-6), no CDR3, stop codons, out-of-frame junctions, or ambiguous translated residues. V3J clonotypes were defined by identical inferred V gene, J gene, and CDR3 amino acid sequence. The percentage overlap between two repertoires was calculated by dividing the number of shared unique clonotypes by the size of the smaller repertoire. Richness of each repertoire was evaluated using RTK rarefaction, the Chao1 estimator, and Recon v2.1 estimates of unobserved clonotypes. Generation probabilities for all TCRbeta clonotypes obtained by the gDNA method from a few donors were computed using OLGA. TCRdb retrieved this table from immuneACCESS and kept in-frame rearrangements only. Not all clones are present; in checked studies, unresolved V genes account for under half, and no reason is known for the remainder. The DNA gave D and trimming, while V, J and clone size come from that table. In all, the sample holds about a million clones, and 75% of those were seen once. Jointly, the top ten make up approximately 1.5% of the sample.

These data originate in a study of shared clonotypes between healthy human individuals (dated by TCRdb to the early 2020s). Looking at the study overall: The cohort included a few men and two women between 18 and 49 years of age. Blood TCR repertoires of a handful of healthy adults were deeply sequenced to estimate repertoire size and the extent of clonotype sharing between individuals. To increase sequencing depth and limit assay-specific biases, different laboratories used diverse techniques to prepare libraries and sequence TCR repertoires. Per donor, three plates each were used for CD4 naive and CD4 memory, two for CD8 naive, and one for CD8 memory. Between about 0.9 and 9 billion PBMCs per donor were obtained by leukapheresis.

Broad study findings and their caveats: Sampling was limited to blood, and TCR repertoires in tissue likely differ from TCR repertoires in blood. Because the study included a small number of donors, the genetic and exposure-history diversity represented was limited. Compared with non-shared clonotypes, clonotypes shared by all four sorted-subset donors had higher generation probabilities. When several donors were compared, the shared fraction of clonotypes was 5% to 6.5% for naive CD4, 3% to 4% for naive CD8, 2.3% for memory CD4, and roughly 0.43% for memory CD8. Pairwise subsampling indicated that sequencing depth was expected to affect the degree of clonotype sharing among donors. Naive subsets generally had larger estimated clonotype richness than memory subsets did. Rarefaction of sorted-subset datasets indicated incomplete sequencing despite the large sequencing depth.

The chain links TRBV7-9 with TRBJ1-1; no D gene call is confident. Sequencing was done on a sample of memory CD4+ T cells sorted from blood. What the cell subset or site label conveys for this sample: CD45RA-negative fraction. The receptor comes from a man aged 18 to 35 in good health. The bases read TGTGCCAGCAGCCCCCGACTCGGCACTGAAGCTTTCTTT. Translated, this is CASSPRLGTEAFF.